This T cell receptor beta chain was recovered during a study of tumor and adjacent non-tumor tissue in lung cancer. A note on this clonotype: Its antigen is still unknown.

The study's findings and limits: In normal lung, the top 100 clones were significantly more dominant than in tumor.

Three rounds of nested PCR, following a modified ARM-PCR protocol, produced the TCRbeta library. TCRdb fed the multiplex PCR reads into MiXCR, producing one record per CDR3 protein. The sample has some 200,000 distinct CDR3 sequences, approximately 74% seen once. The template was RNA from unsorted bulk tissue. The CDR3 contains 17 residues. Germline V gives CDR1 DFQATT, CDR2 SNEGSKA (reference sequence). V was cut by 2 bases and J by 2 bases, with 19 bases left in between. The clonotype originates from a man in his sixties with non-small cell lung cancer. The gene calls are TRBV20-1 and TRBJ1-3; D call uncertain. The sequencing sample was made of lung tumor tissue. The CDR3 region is CSARTQLDPGTGNTIYF. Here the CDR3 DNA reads TGCAGTGCTAGAACACAGCTTGACCCCGGGACTGGAAACACCATATATTTT.